This T cell receptor (beta chain) was sequenced for a study of cytomegalovirus exposure and HLA in healthy donors (dated by TCRdb to 2017 to 2019). Notes on the research overall: According to an earlier analysis of 450 to 650 of the donors, about 179 million T cells yielded roughly 110 million unique TCR beta sequences and about 280 Gb of sequence data. Approximately 300 gigabases of sequencing data and roughly 81 million unique TCR sequences made up an early release that covered 500 to 650 HLA-typed donors. Among the roughly 400 genotyped donors, around 79% belonged to the genetic ancestry cluster associated with self-reported Caucasian donors. The study aimed to test whether signatures of past pathogen exposure could be identified by cataloging public T cell receptors. The study profiled the T cell repertoires of about 640 subjects by immunosequencing and related them to cytomegalovirus serostatus. In addition to the first cohort of 650 to 750 subjects, a separate validation cohort of 100 to 150 different subjects was used. To predict cytomegalovirus infection status, the study brought together high-throughput TCR immunosequencing, statistical association of individual TCRs with disease status, and machine learning. A later analysis re-analyzed previously published TCR beta repertoires from approximately 700 donors and added high-resolution HLA genotyping to study TCR occurrence patterns. The later analysis used no new phenotypic data to find candidate immune exposures, relying instead on TCR beta sequences and their occurrence across donors. An earlier analysis of 587 of the donors applied high-throughput TCR beta sequencing to assess whether each TCR beta V gene segment acted as functional or pseudogenic. Donor age, sex, ethnicity and CMV serostatus were collected together with the repertoire data. A later genetic analysis used genome-wide SNP genotypes for about 55% of the 666 donors, treating that subset as a discovery cohort. Every repertoire in the discovery cohort had been generated on one and the same sequencing platform. HLA typing covered class I and class II loci at four-digit resolution. Typing coverage varied by locus: roughly 629-640 donors for A, B, C, DRB1 and DQB1; some 520 for DQA1; 606 for DPA1; more than 450 for DPB1. Roughly five DR-DQ haplotypes were treated as single units for association and clustering because of strong linkage in the cohort. On average, around 230,000 unique TCR beta nucleotide sequences were sequenced per donor among more than 350 genotyped donors of the cohort, with roughly a sixth of those sequences being non-productive.

From cysteine to phenylalanine, the CDR3 is 18 amino acids long. Left in the record is the CDR3 DNA by itself, 54 bases read in frame from the first base. Trimming removed 5 bases from V and 2 bases from J; the gene matches leave 13 bases unexplained. CDR1 and CDR2 (SQVTM, ANQGSEA) derive from the germline V gene. The cohort comprised 666 healthy bone marrow donors. Cohort members were all nominally healthy when sampled, although unrecorded immune exposures were likely present. The donor was CMV seropositive and was included in the group of 250 to 350 seropositive cohort members. A peripheral blood sample was provided by each donor, and peripheral blood mononuclear cells were used for TCR beta sequencing. The Qiagen DNeasy Blood Extraction Kit was used to extract genomic DNA from the blood cell samples. Preparation of the library involved the immunoSEQ multiplex PCR assay. For the multiplex PCR, a mixture combining 60 forward primers for TCR Vbeta segments and 13 reverse primers for TCR Jbeta segments was used. The CDR3 region of rearranged TCR beta genes was amplified from genomic DNA with a multiplex PCR assay. Amplified TCR beta libraries were sequenced as 87-base-pair reads on the Illumina HiSeq System. Regarding the original processing steps: A later analysis counted about 80 million unique TCR beta chains across the 600 to 850 repertoires, and some 11 million of these chains were shared by at least two donors. Raw reads were error-corrected and collapsed into unique sequences by a nearest-neighbor algorithm in which closely related sequences were merged to remove PCR and sequencing errors. CDR3 sequences were aligned to IMGT reference sequences to assign V, D and J gene segments. For a sequence to be retained, at least a six-nucleotide match to both a V gene segment and a J gene segment was required. Rearrangements were called productive when the CDR3 lacked stop codons and stayed in frame with V and J; all others were non-productive. CDR3 was defined according to IMGT convention as the region running from the second conserved V-encoded cysteine to the conserved J-encoded phenylalanine. Sequences without an unambiguous match to a single V gene segment were excluded from the earlier analysis of 450 to 650 of the donors. In an earlier analysis of 587 of the donors, a V segment was called functional when productive rearrangements were above 56.7%, and segregating when the standard deviation between donors exceeded 5%. To diagnose cytomegalovirus status from the catalog of TCR beta chain sequences, a statistical classification framework was built. In a later analysis, V and J genes were assigned by comparing TCR nucleotide sequences against IMGT/GENE-DB human TR gene sequences. In a later analysis, CDR3 sequences and most-parsimonious VDJ recombination scenarios were assigned using the TCRdist pipeline. In a later analysis, each TCR beta chain was defined by its CDR3 amino acid sequence together with its V-gene family, and reads lacking a unique V-gene family were excluded. A later analysis removed several hundred highly shared, low-generation-probability nucleotide sequences to deal with suspected cross-contamination and a sequencing artifact. In a later analysis, a clonal expansion index for each public chain was calculated from normalized within-repertoire ranks of inferred template counts. Generation probabilities in a later analysis came from a VDJ recombination model fitted to out-of-frame rearrangements, and those results were checked against IGoR. In a later analysis, hypergeometric tests were used to score TCR-TCR, TCR-HLA and TCR-CMV co-occurrence, with a repertoire-size bias correction applied to TCR pairs. False discovery rates were estimated in a later analysis by permuting HLA or CMV assignments 20 times. A later analysis grouped co-occurring TCRs with DBSCAN, adding TCRdist sequence similarity when clustering within HLA-allele-positive subsets. Repertoires with fewer than 30,000 or more than 120,000 public chains, plus five repertoires with anomalous nucleotide sharing, were excluded from co-occurrence clustering. TCRdb carries this immuneACCESS record with in-frame sequences only. Its versions omit some clonotypes, under half of them owing to an unresolved V gene in the studies checked, with the rest unexplained. That table gives V, J and clone size, and the DNA gave D and trimming. Per the sample table, the count is roughly 74,000 clones. The top ten hold around 7.5% of the sample.

General findings and caveats noted by the study authors: Because the 87-base-pair reads could not distinguish some IMGT-functional V segments, including TRBV6-2 and TRBV6-3, those segments were excluded. A further reported finding was that TCR beta sequences accurately predicted the HLA-A and HLA-B alleles for most subjects in the first cohort. In an earlier analysis of some 640 of the donors, most TCR beta V segments were observed in productive rearrangements about 90% or about 30% of the time, broadly matching IMGT annotations. The sequencing pipeline was judged likely to have produced a cluster of highly shared sequence variants as a technical artifact. Because HLA typing was unavailable for some donors at each locus, only the typed subset was used in association tests. An association between a missense DCLRE1C variant and V-gene and J-gene trimming of TCR beta chains was found in a later genetic analysis and replicated in an independent cohort. CMV serostatus was the only immune exposure information available for the cohort. The authors suggested that the approach could potentially be generalized to other disease states and immunological phenotypes. According to a later genetic analysis, donors in an Asian-associated ancestry cluster had fewer N-insertions in productive TCRs than the roughly 670-donor mean. The study gave a list of under 200 TCR beta chains associated with cytomegalovirus. While some public TCRs were present in many individuals, most TCR sequences turned up only very rarely across donors. Correlated functional status among segregating V segments might be attributable to linkage disequilibrium, but an unknown experimental factor could not be ruled out. Cytomegalovirus status was reported to be diagnosed by the classifier with high specificity and sensitivity in both the original and validation cohorts. According to a later analysis, parvovirus B19, influenza, CMV and Epstein-Barr virus appeared linked to several top co-occurrence clusters. In a later analysis, 16,951 TCR beta sequences were associated with specific HLA alleles at a false discovery rate of 0.05. Roughly uniform sequencing depth across donors was assumed in presence/absence analyses, although this assumption may not hold. A later analysis found that HLA-associated TCR beta chains were more clonally expanded and had lower generation probabilities than equally common non-associated chains. In a later analysis, TCR association rates were found to vary across HLA loci, with the most associated TCRs seen for DRB1 alleles and the fewest for HLA-C alleles. The cohort was sequenced for TCR beta chains only, and without alpha or paired-chain data the features that could be detected were limited. In a later analysis, most CMV-associated TCR beta chains were found to appear HLA-restricted, with HLA associations seemingly driven largely by CMV exposure. Because counts were too low, about 17 rarely observed V segments, including chromosome 9 orphons, were excluded from the earlier analysis of a few hundred of the donors. A few of the identified cytomegalovirus-associated TCR beta chains were confirmed in vitro to be specific for cytomegalovirus antigens. When HLA alleles, especially DR and DQ, strongly co-occurred, TCR associations were difficult to assign to individual alleles.

Of note for this clone: Its antigen is currently not known.

This sequence was found in a female donor in good health and CMV-seropositive. The sequenced sample consisted of PBMCs. The V and J genes are TRBV29-1 and TRBJ2-2, and 11 junctional nucleotides match TRBD2. CDR3 region: CSVLKPPLAGGNTGELFF. The nucleotides are TGCAGCGTTCTAAAACCACCTCTAGCGGGGGGTAACACCGGGGAGCTGTTTTTT.